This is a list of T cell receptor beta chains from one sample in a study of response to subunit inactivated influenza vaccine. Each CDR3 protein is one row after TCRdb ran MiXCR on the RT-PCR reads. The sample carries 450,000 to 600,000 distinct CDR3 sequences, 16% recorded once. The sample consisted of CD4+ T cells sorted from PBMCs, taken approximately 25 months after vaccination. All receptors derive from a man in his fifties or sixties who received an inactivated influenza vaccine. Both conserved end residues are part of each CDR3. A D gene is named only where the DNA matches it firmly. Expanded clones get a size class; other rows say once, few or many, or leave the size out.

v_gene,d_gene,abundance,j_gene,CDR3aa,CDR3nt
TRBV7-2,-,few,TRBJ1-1,CASSLVAGGRGTEAFF,TGTGCCAGCAGCTTAGTTGCCGGGGGCAGGGGCACTGAAGCTTTCTTT
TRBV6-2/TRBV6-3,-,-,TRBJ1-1,CASSTRTENTEAFF,TGTGCCAGCAGTACCCGGACGGAGAACACTGAAGCTTTCTTT
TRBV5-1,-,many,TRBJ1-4,CASSQRAGAGEKLFF,TGCGCCAGCAGCCAACGGGCAGGAGCTGGGGAAAAACTGTTTTTT
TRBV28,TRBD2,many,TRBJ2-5,CASSFSGVETQYF,TGTGCCAGCAGCTTCAGCGGGGTTGAGACCCAGTACTTC
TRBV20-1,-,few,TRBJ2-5,CSARDRMGGETQYF,TGCAGTGCTAGAGATCGTATGGGCGGAGAGACCCAGTACTTC
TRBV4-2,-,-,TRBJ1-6,CASSQERNNSPLHF,TGTGCCAGCAGCCAAGAAAGGAATAATTCACCCCTCCACTTT
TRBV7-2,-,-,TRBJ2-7,CASSLWIEAEQYF,TGTGCCAGCAGCTTATGGATCGAAGCCGAGCAGTACTTC
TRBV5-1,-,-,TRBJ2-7,CASSGRDGAYEQYF,TGCGCCAGCAGCGGACGGGACGGAGCCTACGAGCAGTACTTC
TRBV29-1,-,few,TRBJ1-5,CSVARASDQPQHF,TGCAGCGTTGCCAGGGCCTCCGATCAGCCCCAGCATTTT
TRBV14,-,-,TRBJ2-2,CASSRGAFTGELFF,TGTGCCAGCAGCAGGGGGGCTTTCACCGGGGAGCTGTTTTTT
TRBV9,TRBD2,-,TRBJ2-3,CASSVAGGPIADTQYF,TGTGCCAGCAGCGTGGCGGGAGGGCCTATCGCAGATACGCAGTATTTT
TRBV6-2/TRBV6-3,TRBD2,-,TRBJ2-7,CASSYRGTSGATYEQYF,TGTGCCAGCAGTTACCGCGGGACTAGCGGCGCCACCTACGAGCAGTACTTC
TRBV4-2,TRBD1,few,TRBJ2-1,CASSQEGDRGPRRFF,TGTGCCAGCAGCCAAGAGGGAGACAGGGGGCCGAGGCGGTTCTTC
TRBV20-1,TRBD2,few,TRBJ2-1,CSARRLADDEQFF,TGCAGTGCTAGACGACTAGCGGACGATGAGCAGTTCTTC
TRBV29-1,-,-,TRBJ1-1,CSVESSDRFEAFF,TGCAGCGTTGAAAGCAGCGACAGGTTTGAAGCTTTCTTT
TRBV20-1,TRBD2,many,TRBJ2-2,CSARLAGLNTGELFF,TGCAGTGCTAGGCTAGCGGGACTGAACACCGGGGAGCTGTTTTTT
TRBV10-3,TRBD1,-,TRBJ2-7,CATGQGANEQYF,TGTGCCACGGGACAGGGGGCAAACGAGCAGTACTTC
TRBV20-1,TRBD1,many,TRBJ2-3,CSARGQGASDTQYF,TGCAGTGCTAGAGGACAGGGGGCCTCAGATACGCAGTATTTT
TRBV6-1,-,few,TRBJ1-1,CASSEAGGAFF,TGTGCCAGCAGTGAAGCAGGGGGGGCTTTCTTT
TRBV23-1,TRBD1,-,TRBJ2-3,CASSQSSERTGLDTQYF,TGCGCCAGCAGTCAATCGTCCGAACGGACAGGGTTAGATACGCAGTATTTT
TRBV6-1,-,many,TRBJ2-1,CASTKGAGAGNEQFF,TGTGCCAGCACCAAGGGGGCGGGAGCGGGGAATGAGCAGTTCTTC
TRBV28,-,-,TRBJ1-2,CASSLYSRYGYTF,TGTGCCAGCAGTTTATACTCCCGCTATGGCTACACCTTC
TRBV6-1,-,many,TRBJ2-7,CASTSGGEYEQYF,TGTGCCAGCACCTCCGGAGGAGAGTACGAGCAGTACTTC
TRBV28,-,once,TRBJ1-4,CASSLSQAANEKLFF,TGTGCCAGCAGTTTGTCGCAGGCAGCTAATGAAAAACTGTTTTTT
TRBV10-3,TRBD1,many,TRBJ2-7,CAIGWGQTSYEQYF,TGTGCCATCGGATGGGGACAGACATCCTACGAGCAGTACTTC
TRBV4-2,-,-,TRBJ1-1,CASSLSLMNTEAFF,TGTGCCAGCAGCCTCAGCCTCATGAACACTGAAGCTTTCTTT
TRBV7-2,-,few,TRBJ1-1,CASTLEGRNTEAFF,TGTGCCAGCACCCTAGAGGGGCGGAACACTGAAGCTTTCTTT
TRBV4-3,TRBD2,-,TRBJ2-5,CASSQETGGLQETQYF,TGCGCCAGCAGCCAAGAGACGGGAGGCTTACAAGAGACCCAGTACTTC
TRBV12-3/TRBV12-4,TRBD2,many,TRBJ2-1,CASSLMGLASNEQFF,TGTGCCAGCAGTTTAATGGGACTAGCGTCCAATGAGCAGTTCTTC
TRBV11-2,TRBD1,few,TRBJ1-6,CASSSLQGYNSPLHF,TGTGCCAGCAGCTCCCTACAGGGGTATAATTCACCCCTCCACTTT
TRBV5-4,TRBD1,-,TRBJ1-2,CASSWDLQGSYGYTF,TGTGCCAGCAGCTGGGATCTACAGGGGTCGTACGGCTACACCTTC
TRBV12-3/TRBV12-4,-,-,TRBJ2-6,CASRNQGSGANVLTF,TGTGCCAGCAGAAATCAGGGTTCTGGGGCCAACGTCCTGACTTTC
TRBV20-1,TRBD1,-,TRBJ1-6,CSAEDTGTGNSPLHF,TGCAGTGCTGAAGACACCGGGACAGGGAATTCACCCCTCCACTTT
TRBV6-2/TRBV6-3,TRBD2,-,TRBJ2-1,CASSSPASGRTTILRDEQFF,TGTGCCAGCAGTTCCCCGGCTAGCGGGCGGACCACCATACTTAGGGATGAGCAGTTCTTC
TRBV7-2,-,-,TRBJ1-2,CASSLAGPGSYTF,TGTGCCAGCAGCTTAGCAGGACCGGGCAGCTACACCTTC
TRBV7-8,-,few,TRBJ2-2,CASSPGVDTGELFF,TGTGCCAGCAGCCCGGGGGTAGACACCGGGGAGCTGTTTTTT
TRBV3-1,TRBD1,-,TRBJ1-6,CASSSRDSYSPLHF,TGTGCCAGCAGCAGCCGGGACAGCTATTCACCCCTCCACTTT
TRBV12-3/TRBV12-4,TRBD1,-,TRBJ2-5,CASSRQGSPETQYF,TGTGCCAGCAGCAGACAGGGGAGCCCGGAGACCCAGTACTTC